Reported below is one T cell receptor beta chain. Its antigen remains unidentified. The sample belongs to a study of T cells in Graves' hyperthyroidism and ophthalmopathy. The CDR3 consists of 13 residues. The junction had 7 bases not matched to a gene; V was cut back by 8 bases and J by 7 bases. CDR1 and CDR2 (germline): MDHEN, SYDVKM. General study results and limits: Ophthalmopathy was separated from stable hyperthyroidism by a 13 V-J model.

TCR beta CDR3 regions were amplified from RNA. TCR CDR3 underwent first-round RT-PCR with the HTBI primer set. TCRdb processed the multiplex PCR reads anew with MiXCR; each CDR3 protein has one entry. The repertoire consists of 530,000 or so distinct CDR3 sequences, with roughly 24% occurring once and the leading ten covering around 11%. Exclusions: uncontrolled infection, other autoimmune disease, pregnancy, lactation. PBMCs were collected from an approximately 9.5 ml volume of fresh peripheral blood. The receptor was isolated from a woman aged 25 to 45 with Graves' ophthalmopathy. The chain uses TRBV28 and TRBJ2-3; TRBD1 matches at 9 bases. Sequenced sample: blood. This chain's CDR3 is CASWGQGIHTQYF. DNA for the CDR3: TGTGCCAGCTGGGGACAGGGTATTCATACGCAGTATTTT. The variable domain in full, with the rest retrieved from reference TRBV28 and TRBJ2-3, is DVKVTQSSRYLVKRTGEKVFLECVQDMDHENMFWYRQDPGLGLRLIYFSYDVKMKEKGDIPEGYSVSREKKERFSLILESASTNQTSMYLCASWGQGIHTQYFGPGTRLTVL.